The clone carrying this T cell receptor (beta chain) was counted a few times. The V end was cut by 0 bases, the J end by 11 bases, with 19 bases between. Germline V gene data show CDR1 as SGHAT and CDR2 as FQNNGV. The CDR3 has 15 residues. These data belong to a study of cytomegalovirus exposure and HLA in healthy donors. The PCR ran on 60 Vbeta and 13 Jbeta primers. The method was immunoSEQ multiplex PCR; TCRdb's version includes in-frame clones alone and lacks a portion of them. The data hold over 70,000 clones, with around three quarters observed a single time. This receptor was taken from a male donor in good health and CMV-seronegative. V and J are TRBV11-2 and TRBJ1-1; D not resolved. Input material: PBMCs. The CDR3 region has the DNA TGTGCCAGCAGCTTAGAGGGTTACGGCAGCGGGAGGGCTTTCTTT. Amino acids: CASSLEGYGSGRAFF.